The 15 T cell receptor beta chains reported below all come from one sample, sequenced in a study of T cells after yellow fever vaccination. MiXCR, applied by TCRdb to the 5' RACE reads, yields one record per CDR3 protein. Of 100,000 to 150,000 distinct CDR3 sequences listed, almost 9% are singletons. The source material was CD8+ T cells sorted from PBMCs, sampled on the day of the yellow fever booster vaccination. The receptors shown here come from a man aged 18 to 30 who received the YFV17D yellow fever vaccine.

This clonotype was seen ten or more times. The rearrangement links TRBV20-1 to TRBJ2-3; D perhaps matches TRBD1 (5 bases). The V end was cut by 3 bases, the J end by 0 bases, with 13 bases between. The CDR3 runs to 15 residues. The V gene's germline CDR1 is DFQATT and CDR2 SNEGSKA (reference sequence). CDR3: CSASSAGRSTDTQYF. CDR3 DNA: TGCAGTGCTAGTTCGGCAGGGCGGAGCACAGATACGCAGTATTTT.

The chain carries TRBV7-2 and TRBJ2-1; D is undetermined. The V end was cut by 2 bases, the J end by 9 bases, with 8 bases between. Germline V CDR1 and CDR2: SGHTA, FQGNSA. The CDR3 covers 12 residues. CDR3 loop: CASSLLGSEQFF. As DNA, the CDR3 is TGTGCCAGCAGCTTACTGGGTAGTGAGCAGTTCTTC.

There are a few counts of this clonotype. CDR3: CASSLEGGTGNTIYF. The CDR3 bases are TGCGCCAGCAGCTTGGAGGGGGGGACTGGAAACACCATATATTTT. This chain connects TRBV5-1 to TRBJ1-3; D possibly corresponds to TRBD1 (6 bases). V was clipped by 0 bases and J by 2 bases, with 9 bases between them. Per germline, CDR1 SGHRS and CDR2 YFSETQ. This CDR3 is 15 amino acids long.

J is TRBJ2-5 and V is TRBV7-9; unclear D gene. V was trimmed by 0 bases and J by 2 bases, leaving 7 bases between them. The CDR3 contains 14 residues. Germline CDR1 SEHNR, CDR2 FQNEAQ (reference sequence). CDR3 sequence (DNA): TGTGCCAGCAGCTTAGCGTCTACTCAAGAGACCCAGTACTTC. Protein: CASSLASTQETQYF.

This clonotype was recorded a few times. The chain links TRBV7-9 to TRBJ2-7; D gene ambiguous. Trimming removed 5 bases from V and 6 bases from J, with 17 bases in between. The CDR3 covers 14 residues. Germline assignment: CDR1 SEHNR and CDR2 FQNEAQ (reference sequence). The CDR3 DNA reads as TGTGCCAGCAGCCTTACTAATACTGATTCCGAGCAGTACTTC. Translating gives CASSLTNTDSEQYF.

This clonotype was counted ten times or more. The chain recombines TRBV4-3 with TRBJ1-5; no definite D call. V shed 0 bases and J shed 0 bases, with 6 bases lying between them. This CDR3 contains 15 residues. In germline, CDR1 is LGHNA, CDR2 YSLEER. The CDR3 coding sequence is TGCGCCAGCAGCCAAGACAGGTTTAGCAATCAGCCCCAGCATTTT. This gives the protein CASSQDRFSNQPQHF.

The chain employs TRBV4-1 and TRBJ1-5; D uncertain. V lost 0 bases, J lost 4 bases, and 10 bases lay in between. This CDR3 contains 15 residues. Per the germline V gene, CDR1 is MGHRA and CDR2 is YSYEKL. CDR3 DNA: TGCGCCAGCAGCCAAGAATTGGGCAGTAATCAGCCCCAGCATTTT. As protein: CASSQELGSNQPQHF.

This clonotype was observed at least ten times. The chain is built from TRBV7-9 and TRBJ1-5; perhaps TRBD1 as D (6 bases). V lost 2 bases and J lost 3, with 8 bases in between. The germline CDR1 and CDR2 sequences are SEHNR and FQNEAQ (reference sequence). This CDR3 spans 14 amino acids. The CDR3: CASSLSGVNQPQHF. The DNA for the CDR3 is TGTGCCAGCAGCTTATCAGGGGTCAATCAGCCCCAGCATTTT. The whole variable domain, remainder taken from reference TRBV7-9 and TRBJ1-5, is DTGVSQNPRHKITKRGQNVTFRCDPISEHNRLYWYRQTLGQGPEFLTYFQNEAQLEKSRLLSDRFSAERPKGSFSTLEIQRTEQGDSAMYLCASSLSGVNQPQHFGDGTRLSIL.

The chain carries TRBV19 and TRBJ1-1, with D uncertain. The CDR3 runs to 13 residues. The V and J ends lost 3 bases and 2 bases respectively, with 7 bases between them. Germline V lookup: CDR1 LNHDA, CDR2 SQIVND (reference sequence). The CDR3 loop is CASSITANTEAFF. DNA of the CDR3: TGTGCCAGTAGTATCACGGCTAACACTGAAGCTTTCTTT.

This clonotype was seen more than once but under ten times. The chain has TRBV27 and TRBJ1-2; the D is unclear. CDR3 length equals 15 residues. V was cut by 2 bases and J by 3 bases, with 13 bases left in between. Germline V lookup: CDR1 MNHEY, CDR2 SMNVEV (reference sequence). CDR3: CASSLRSGSDYGYTF. CDR3 in DNA: TGTGCCAGCAGTTTACGGTCAGGATCGGACTATGGCTACACCTTC.

This clonotype was detected a few times. V and J are TRBV5-5 and TRBJ1-2; 11 positions agree with TRBD1. V trimming: 10 bases; J trimming: 4 bases; junction bases outside the gene matches: 15. This CDR3 comprises 16 residues. CDR1 is SGHKS and CDR2 is YYEKEE in the germline V gene (reference sequence). In nucleotides, the CDR3 is TGTGCCGGCGCTTCCACCGGGACAGGGGGTGTCTATGGCTACACCTTC. Residues: CAGASTGTGGVYGYTF.

This clonotype was picked up a small number of times. The V gene is TRBV6-6, the J gene TRBJ1-6, with D maybe TRBD1 (5 bases). The CDR3 runs to 12 residues. With 10 bases removed from V and 4 bases from J, the gap between germline ends came to 8 bases. From germline, CDR1 is MNHNY and CDR2 SVGAGI (reference sequence). The CDR3 DNA reads TGTGCCACCAGGGAATATAATTCACCCCTCCACTTT. Its translation is CATREYNSPLHF.

The chain employs TRBV12-3 or TRBV12-4 and TRBJ1-5; D call uncertain. The CDR3 length is 15 residues. Trimming cost V 5 bases and J 0 bases, with 11 bases left between them. As DNA, the CDR3 is TGTGCCAGCAGTCGGACGGTTTATAGCAATCAGCCCCAGCATTTT. Its protein is CASSRTVYSNQPQHF.

The chain has TRBV10-3 and TRBJ2-2, with 9 bases fitting TRBD1. The germline V gene has CDR1 ENHRY and CDR2 SYGVKD. The CDR3 length is 14 residues. Germline trimming cut 9 bases from V and 1 base from J; bases unmatched to any gene: 3. The CDR3 reads CAITGGGNTGELFF. CDR3 nucleotide sequence: TGTGCCATTACAGGGGGCGGGAACACCGGGGAGCTGTTTTTT.

The chain is built from TRBV12-3 or TRBV12-4 and TRBJ2-5; D is possibly TRBD2 (6 bases). CDR3 size: 15 residues. V lost 7 bases and J 3 bases, leaving 18 bases between the germline ends. CDR3 nucleotide sequence: TGTGCCAGCATCTCCTCCGGGGGAGGTAAAGAGACCCAGTACTTC. Its translation: CASISSGGGKETQYF.